The sequence of this T cell receptor beta chain was determined in a study of PD-1 blockade in mismatch repair-deficient tumors. Study-level points and caveats: Tumor-resident clones, often undetectable pretreatment in blood, expanded then contracted after pembrolizumab.

About this clone itself: The target antigen is unknown.

This table comes from immunoSEQ multiplex PCR, and its TCRdb copy is limited to in-frame clones, with some not included. The repertoire includes about 79,000 clones, more than 80% of them detected once, and approximately 5% sits in the top ten. CDR1 and CDR2 from the germline V gene are SGHRS and YFSETQ. The V and J ends lost 0 bases and 2 bases, in that order; junction bases with no gene match: 0. CDR3 length: 15 amino acids. Mismatch repair deficiency was confirmed in all patients, by PCR or immunohistochemistry. The chain employs TRBV5-1 and TRBJ1-2; TRBD1 matches 11 bases. The material sequenced was peripheral blood, taken 44 weeks after starting pembrolizumab. The receptor was derived from an adult with mismatch repair-deficient cancer. CDR3 region: CASSLGTGGNYGYTF. CDR3 DNA sequence: TGCGCCAGCAGCTTGGGGACAGGGGGCAACTATGGCTACACCTTC.